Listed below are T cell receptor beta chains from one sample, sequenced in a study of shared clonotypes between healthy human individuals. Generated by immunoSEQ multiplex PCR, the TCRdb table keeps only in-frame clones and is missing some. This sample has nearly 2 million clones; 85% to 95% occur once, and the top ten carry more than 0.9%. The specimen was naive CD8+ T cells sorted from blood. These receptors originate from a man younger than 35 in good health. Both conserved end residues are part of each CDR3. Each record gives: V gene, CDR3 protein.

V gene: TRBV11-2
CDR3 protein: CASRYALNEQFF

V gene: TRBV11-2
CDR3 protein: CASSPLVGSGNTIYF

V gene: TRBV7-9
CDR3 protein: CASSLGGGIEKLFF

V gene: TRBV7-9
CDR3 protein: CASSLFLLAGVWDEQFF

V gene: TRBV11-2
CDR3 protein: CASRLTGSSYEQYF

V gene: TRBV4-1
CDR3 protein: CASSLASGGYEQYF

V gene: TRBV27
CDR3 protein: CASSLMDSGPLHF

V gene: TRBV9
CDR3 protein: CASSKPGGWGYTF

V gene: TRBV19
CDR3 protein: CASSRDREGDEKLFF

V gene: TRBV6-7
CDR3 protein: CASSYRTTTDTQYF

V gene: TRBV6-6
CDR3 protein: CASSLSSPANVLTF

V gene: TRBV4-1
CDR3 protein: CASSPGGLAGPPRDF

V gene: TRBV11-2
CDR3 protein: CASSLALAGYNEQFF

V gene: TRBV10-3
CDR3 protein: CAISEPPDTQYF

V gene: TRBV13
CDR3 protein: CASSLGLAGAPYEQYF

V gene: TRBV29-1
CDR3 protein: CSADLNTEAFF

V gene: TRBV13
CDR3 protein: CASSFSDVIAEAFF

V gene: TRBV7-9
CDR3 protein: CASSLAMGQHAYEQYF

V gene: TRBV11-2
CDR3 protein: CASSLGFGVSYNEQFF

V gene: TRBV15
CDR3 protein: CATRGTESYEQYF

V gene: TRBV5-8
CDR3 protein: CASSLVGEAGELFF

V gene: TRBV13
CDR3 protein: CASSWGSGANVLTF

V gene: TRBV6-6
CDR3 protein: CASSYTGVVETQYF

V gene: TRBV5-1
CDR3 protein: CASSLGTFGGLGDTQYF

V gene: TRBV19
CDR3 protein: CASSIDGGGPSYEQYF

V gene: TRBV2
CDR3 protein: CASSDSISSYEQYF

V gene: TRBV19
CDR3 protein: CASSISGTGRSGELFF

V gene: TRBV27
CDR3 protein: CASSLSLAGVHEQYF

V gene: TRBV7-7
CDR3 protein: CASSTNSGSDDEQYF

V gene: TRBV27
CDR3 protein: CASSSTSIHEQYF

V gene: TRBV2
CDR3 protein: CASSELAGGTNEQFF

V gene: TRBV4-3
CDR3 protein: CASSQGRHYEQYF

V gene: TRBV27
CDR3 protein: CASSLSAGTGANVLTF

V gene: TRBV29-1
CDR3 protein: CSVDAGASQETQYF

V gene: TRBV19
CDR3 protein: CASRPTGSDYGYTF

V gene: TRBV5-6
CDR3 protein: CASTEAGGTGEQYF

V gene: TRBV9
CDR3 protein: CASSGGYGYTF

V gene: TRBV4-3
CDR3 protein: CASSQDFLGETQYF

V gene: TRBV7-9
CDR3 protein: CASQGTENTGELFF

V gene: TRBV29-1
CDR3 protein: CSVRSGETYEQYF

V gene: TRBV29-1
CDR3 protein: CSPFGGSRNEQFF

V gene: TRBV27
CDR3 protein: CASSQDAGYNEQFF

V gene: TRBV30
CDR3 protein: CAWHNGQGANEQFF

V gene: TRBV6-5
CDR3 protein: CATQDGYGNQPQHF

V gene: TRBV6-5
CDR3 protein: CASRDHPGDNEQFF